These 29 T cell receptor beta chains originate from one sample sequenced in a study of shared clonotypes between healthy human individuals. This table comes from immunoSEQ multiplex PCR, and its TCRdb copy is limited to in-frame clones, with some not included. Of under 2,000,000 clones listed, about 95% are singletons. As defined, naive CD8 cells were CD45RO-negative and positively selected for CCR7, with terminally differentiated effector memory CD45RA+ cells excluded. The source material was naive CD8+ T cells sorted from blood. The origin of the receptors is a man aged 18 to 30 in good health.

The J gene is TRBJ2-1, the V gene TRBV10-1, with D possibly matching TRBD2 (5 bases). Trimming shortened V by 0 bases and J by 10 bases, and 16 bases separated the two germline ends. The CDR3 loop spans 15 amino acids. Germline loops: CDR1 WNHNN, CDR2 SYGVQD (reference sequence). The CDR3 DNA reads as TGCGCCAGCAGTGAGTCTGGATTCTCGGCGGGCGAGCAGTTCTTC. This encodes CASSESGFSAGEQFF.

The chain couples TRBV5-5 to TRBJ1-1, with 7 bases fitting TRBD1. V gave up 4 bases and J gave up 11 bases; unmatched junction bases: 14. Germline V gives CDR1 SGHKS, CDR2 YYEKEE (reference sequence). The CDR3 runs to 14 residues. CDR3 coding DNA: TGTGCCAGCAGCCCCGATTATGGGGACAGTGACGCTTTCTTT. It yields the protein CASSPDYGDSDAFF.

The rearrangement uses TRBV14 and TRBJ2-2; maybe TRBD1 (5 bases). The CDR3 covers 17 residues. V was shortened by 0 bases and J by 7 bases, with 18 bases between the two germline ends. Germline CDR1 and CDR2: SGHDN and FVKESK. This chain's CDR3 is CASSQDLWAGSVGELFF. Written as DNA, the CDR3 is TGTGCCAGCAGCCAAGATTTATGGGCAGGGTCGGTCGGGGAGCTGTTTTTT.

This clone is a singleton in its sample. Distinct nucleotide sequences in the sample also encode this CDR3. The chain is built from TRBV9 and TRBJ2-5; 9 positions agree with TRBD1. The CDR3 covers 15 residues. The trim removed 4 bases at V and 4 bases at J, leaving 8 bases unmatched. The germline V gene has CDR1 SGDLS and CDR2 YYNGEE. CDR3 nucleotide sequence: TGTGCCAGCAGCCCCTGGACAGGGGCGGGAGAGACCCAGTACTTC. This gives the protein CASSPWTGAGETQYF.

The V call is TRBV2, the J call TRBJ1-2; no clear D gene. V was clipped by 7 bases and J by 1 base, with 10 bases between them. Germline CDR1 reads SNHLY; CDR2 reads FYNNEI. This CDR3 is 13 amino acids long. CDR3 loop: CASMTTVNYGYTF. CDR3 bases: TGTGCCAGCATGACGACTGTTAACTATGGCTACACCTTC.

The chain uses TRBV9 and TRBJ1-4, with unresolved D. CDR3 length: 16 amino acids. CDR1 and CDR2 from the germline V gene are SGDLS and YYNGEE. Trimming pared 3 bases from V and 8 bases from J, leaving 20 bases between. CDR3 in DNA: TGTGCCAGCAGCGCCCTTGGGGAGGGCCAGTACGAAAAACTGTTTTTT. It is translated as CASSALGEGQYEKLFF.

The V and J genes are TRBV27 and TRBJ1-5; unclear D gene. V lost 0 bases, J lost 3 bases, and 6 bases lay in between. The CDR3 length is 14 residues. CDR1 MNHEY and CDR2 SMNVEV come from the germline V gene (reference sequence). CDR3 in DNA: TGTGCCAGCAGTTTATCACCAGTCAATCAGCCCCAGCATTTT. This encodes CASSLSPVNQPQHF.

The rearrangement links TRBV7-9 to TRBJ2-5, with D unresolved. Germline V gives CDR1 SEHNR, CDR2 FQNEAQ (reference sequence). V was clipped by 2 bases and J by 5 bases, with 15 bases between them. The CDR3 covers 15 residues. This CDR3 is CASSLKGLGLETQYF. CDR3 coding DNA: TGTGCCAGCAGCTTAAAGGGTTTGGGCCTGGAGACCCAGTACTTC. Based on the CDR3 plus reference TRBV7-9 and TRBJ2-5, the full variable domain is DTGVSQNPRHKITKRGQNVTFRCDPISEHNRLYWYRQTLGQGPEFLTYFQNEAQLEKSRLLSDRFSAERPKGSFSTLEIQRTEQGDSAMYLCASSLKGLGLETQYFGPGTRLLVL.

The gene calls are TRBV7-9 and TRBJ1-3; perhaps TRBD1 as D (6 bases). This CDR3 contains 15 residues. The germline V gene has CDR1 SEHNR and CDR2 FQNEAQ (reference sequence). V was cut by 3 bases and J by 6 bases, with 15 bases left in between. This CDR3 is CASSFARGVSNTIYF. CDR3 nucleotide sequence: TGTGCCAGCAGCTTCGCCAGGGGAGTCTCAAACACCATATATTTT.

This sequence joins TRBV7-9 and TRBJ2-1, with a tentative D call TRBD1 (6 bases). The CDR3 sequence is 14 residues long. Germline CDR1 is SEHNR and CDR2 is FQNEAQ (reference sequence). V gave up 5 bases and J gave up 5 bases, with 13 bases separating them. CDR3 amino acids: CASSGEQGNNEQFF. The DNA of the CDR3 is TGTGCCAGCAGCGGGGAACAGGGAAACAATGAGCAGTTCTTC.

The chain couples TRBV6-5 to TRBJ2-5; D might be TRBD2 (6 bases). This CDR3 spans 15 amino acids. The germline gives CDR1 MNHEY, CDR2 SVGAGI. V lost 3 bases and J lost 2, with 13 bases in between. CDR3 region: CASSYNEAGQETQYF. The CDR3 region has the DNA TGTGCCAGCAGTTATAATGAGGCGGGGCAAGAGACCCAGTACTTC.

The chain has TRBV9 and TRBJ2-5; D is possibly TRBD2 (5 bases). Germline CDR1 and CDR2: SGDLS and YYNGEE. Trimming took 3 bases from V and 2 from J, leaving 11 bases between them. The CDR3 has 14 residues. The CDR3 nucleotides are TGTGCCAGCAGCGGGTCGGGGTCACAAGAGACCCAGTACTTC. Protein: CASSGSGSQETQYF. The full variable domain, rest sourced from reference TRBV9 and TRBJ2-5, is DSGVTQTPKHLITATGQRVTLRCSPRSGDLSVYWYQQSLDQGLQFLIQYYNGEERAKGNILERFSAQQFPDLHSELNLSSLELGDSALYFCASSGSGSQETQYFGPGTRLLVL.

The chain links TRBV27 to TRBJ2-1; D is unclear. The CDR3 spans 11 residues. V was shortened by 6 bases and J by 10 bases, with 10 bases between the two germline ends. Per germline, CDR1 MNHEY and CDR2 SMNVEV (reference sequence). CDR3 region: CASRFGLEQFF. The DNA of the CDR3 is TGTGCCAGCAGGTTCGGGCTCGAGCAGTTCTTC.

The chain links TRBV2 to TRBJ2-7, with D perhaps matching TRBD1 (6 bases). The CDR3 covers 12 residues. The ends were cut back, 8 bases at V and 3 bases at J, with 11 bases in the middle. Germline CDR1 reads SNHLY; CDR2 reads FYNNEI. CDR3 nucleotides: TGTGCCAGCCGGACAGCTCTCTACGAGCAGTACTTC. Translating gives CASRTALYEQYF. The full variable domain, rest sourced from reference TRBV2 and TRBJ2-7, is EPEVTQTPSHQVTQMGQEVILRCVPISNHLYFYWYRQILGQKVEFLVSFYNNEISEKSEIFDDQFSVERPDGSNFTLKIRSTKLEDSAMYFCASRTALYEQYFGPGTRLTVT.

The chain combines TRBV30 with TRBJ1-5; TRBD1 aligns across 9 bases. J was trimmed by 5 bases and V by 3 bases; bases with no gene match: 11. This CDR3 contains 16 residues. CDR1 and CDR2 from the germline V gene are GTSNPN and SVGIG (reference sequence). CDR3 DNA: TGTGCCTGGAGCCCCACCGGGACAGGGTTCGATCAGCCCCAGCATTTT. It is translated as CAWSPTGTGFDQPQHF.

The genes are TRBV11-2 and TRBJ1-1; possibly TRBD1 for D (5 bases). Germline lookup yields CDR1 SGHAT and CDR2 FQNNGV. The V gene lost 1 base and the J gene lost 6 bases, with 9 bases spanning the gap. This CDR3 spans 13 amino acids. CDR3 in amino acids: CASSLAGWAEAFF. The CDR3 nucleotides are TGTGCCAGCAGCTTAGCAGGGTGGGCTGAAGCTTTCTTT. The entire variable domain, with the rest obtained from reference TRBV11-2 and TRBJ1-1, is as follows: EAGVAQSPRYKIIEKRQSVAFWCNPISGHATLYWYQQILGQGPKLLIQFQNNGVVDDSQLPKDRFSAERLKGVDSTLKIQPAKLEDSAVYLCASSLAGWAEAFFGQGTRLTVV.

The V and J genes are TRBV5-4 and TRBJ1-4; D ambiguous. V lost 4 bases and J 5 bases, leaving 12 bases between the germline ends. Germline CDR1 reads SGHNT; CDR2 reads YYREEE (reference sequence). The CDR3 spans 14 residues. This CDR3 is CASSPQDGNEKLFF. CDR3 sequence (DNA): TGTGCCAGCAGCCCGCAGGACGGGAATGAAAAACTGTTTTTT.

This chain connects TRBV11-1 to TRBJ2-5, with 16 nucleotides matching TRBD2. Germline V gene lookup returns CDR1 SGHAT and CDR2 FQDESV (reference sequence). The CDR3 consists of 17 residues. The J segment lost 5 bases and the V segment lost 6 bases, leaving 9 bases of the junction unmatched. Written as DNA, the CDR3 is TGTGCCAGCAGTCCCGGGACTAGCGGGGGGGCCTATGAGACCCAGTACTTC. Its protein is CASSPGTSGGAYETQYF.

The chain couples TRBV28 to TRBJ2-7; TRBD2 might be the D (6 bases). The CDR3 runs to 14 residues. Per germline, CDR1 MDHEN and CDR2 SYDVKM. Trimming pared 5 bases from V and 1 base from J, leaving 12 bases between. CDR3: CASSPLGGSYEQYF. The CDR3 DNA reads as TGTGCCAGCAGTCCACTGGGGGGTTCCTACGAGCAGTACTTC.

The chain is built from TRBV9 and TRBJ2-6; D is perhaps TRBD2 (5 bases). V was pared by 4 bases and J by 0 bases, with 8 bases between. Germline loops: CDR1 SGDLS, CDR2 YYNGEE. This CDR3 has 15 residues. CDR3 nucleotides: TGTGCCAGCAGCTCAGAGGGCTCTGGGGCCAACGTCCTGACTTTC. This gives the protein CASSSEGSGANVLTF.

The chain couples TRBV28 to TRBJ1-6; D remains ambiguous. The CDR3 consists of 13 residues. V was clipped by 3 bases and J by 6 bases, with 6 bases between them. The V gene's germline CDR1 is MDHEN and CDR2 SYDVKM. The CDR3 nucleotides are TGTGCCAGCAGTTTTCGTACTAATTCACCCCTCCACTTT. Its translation is CASSFRTNSPLHF. Drawing the rest from reference TRBV28 and TRBJ1-6, the complete variable domain is DVKVTQSSRYLVKRTGEKVFLECVQDMDHENMFWYRQDPGLGLRLIYFSYDVKMKEKGDIPEGYSVSREKKERFSLILESASTNQTSMYLCASSFRTNSPLHFGNGTRLTVT.

The rearrangement uses TRBV7-6 and TRBJ2-2; the D is unclear. V was cut by 3 bases and J by 2 bases, with 7 bases left in between. The CDR3 is 14 amino acids. Germline lookup yields CDR1 SGHVS and CDR2 FNYEAQ. CDR3 DNA: TGTGCCAGCAGCTTTAGACAAAACACCGGGGAGCTGTTTTTT. Translating it yields CASSFRQNTGELFF. The full variable domain, rest sourced from reference TRBV7-6 and TRBJ2-2, is GAGVSQSPRYKVTKRGQDVALRCDPISGHVSLYWYRQALGQGPEFLTYFNYEAQQDKSGLPNDRFSAERPEGSISTLTIQRTEQRDSAMYRCASSFRQNTGELFFGEGSRLTVL.

The chain joins TRBV4-1 to TRBJ2-7, with 11 positions matching TRBD2. V dropped 1 base and J dropped 2; count of bases not matched to a gene: 7. Germline V gene data show CDR1 as MGHRA and CDR2 as YSYEKL. The length of the CDR3 is 17 residues. The CDR3 region has the DNA TGCGCCAGCAGCCAAGTCTCCGGGACTAGCGGAACCTACGAGCAGTACTTC. Translation gives CASSQVSGTSGTYEQYF.

A note on this clone: The sample carries other DNA sequences with the same CDR3. This chain connects TRBV9 to TRBJ2-5, with D uncertain. The CDR3 has 13 amino acids. V was clipped by 3 bases and J by 2 bases, with 8 bases between them. Germline V gives CDR1 SGDLS, CDR2 YYNGEE. CDR3 sequence: CASSAPRQETQYF. CDR3 bases: TGTGCCAGCAGCGCCCCCCGACAAGAGACCCAGTACTTC.

The chain links TRBV4-1 to TRBJ1-1; unclear D gene. The CDR3 runs 14 residues. V was trimmed by 5 bases and J by 5 bases, leaving 15 bases between them. The V gene's germline CDR1 is MGHRA and CDR2 YSYEKL. The CDR3 DNA reads TGCGCCAGCAGCTCCCGGGCCACTGGGACTGAAGCTTTCTTT. Translated: CASSSRATGTEAFF.

Here the CDR3 DNA reads TGTGCCAGCAGCCGTATGATCCCAGCGGACCAAGAGACCCAGTACTTC. Amino acids: CASSRMIPADQETQYF. The J gene is TRBJ2-5, the V gene TRBV11-2, with D possibly matching TRBD2 (5 bases). The CDR3 totals 16 residues. The germline CDR1 and CDR2 sequences are SGHAT and FQNNGV. The V end lost 5 bases, the J end lost 0 bases, and 16 bases lay between the germline ends.

The chain employs TRBV5-8 and TRBJ1-2; 8 bases align to TRBD1. This CDR3 contains 17 residues. From germline, CDR1 is SGHTS and CDR2 YDEGEE. V shed 4 bases, J shed 2 bases, and the junction held 13 bases outside the gene matches. The CDR3 region is CASSLRDRGRQNYGYTF. CDR3 coding DNA: TGTGCCAGCAGCCTCCGAGACAGGGGACGCCAGAACTATGGCTACACCTTC.

The chain carries TRBV12-5 and TRBJ2-2, with 9 bases aligning to TRBD1. Trimming took 0 bases from V and 6 from J; bases not matched to a gene: 5. Germline CDR1 and CDR2: LGHNT and FRNRAP. This CDR3 contains 16 residues. The CDR3 here is CASGLVVDRGAGELFF. CDR3 sequence (DNA): TGTGCTAGTGGTTTGGTAGTGGACAGGGGTGCCGGGGAGCTGTTTTTT.

The V gene is TRBV11-2, the J gene TRBJ2-7; tentatively, D is TRBD1 or TRBD2 (5 bases each). Per the germline V gene, CDR1 is SGHAT and CDR2 is FQNNGV. The CDR3 is 15 amino acids. V lost 1 base and J lost 3, with 13 bases in between. This CDR3 is CASSLVRDGNYEQYF. For the CDR3, the DNA is TGTGCCAGCAGCTTAGTCAGGGACGGAAACTACGAGCAGTACTTC.